This T cell receptor beta chain came from a study of T cell responses to AZD1222 COVID-19 vaccine. General study results and limits: Repertoire samples came only from after the peak T cell response.

Sequenced by immunoSEQ multiplex PCR; TCRdb stores in-frame clones only, minus some. The sample carries roughly 160,000 clones, around nine tenths recorded once. The CDR3 runs to 22 residues. The germline V gene has CDR1 LGHNA and CDR2 YSLEER. V shed 1 base and J 1 base; nucleotides not matched to a gene: 17. Turning to this clone: Antigen unknown.

Sequenced material: peripheral blood, taken on day 0 of AZD1222 vaccination. The V gene is TRBV4-3, the J gene TRBJ2-4; 12 bases line up with TRBD1. This receptor was taken from an adult in good health. The CDR3 bases are TGCGCCAGCAGCCAAGGGGAGAGGGGGACAGGGGGCACCATTTCGGCCAAAAACATTCAGTACTTC. Amino acids: CASSQGERGTGGTISAKNIQYF.